The 21 T cell receptor beta chains given below trace back to one sample, sequenced in a study of T cell repertoires in cytomegalovirus infection. The antigens for these receptors are not known. TCRdb reprocessed the reads with MiXCR, giving one entry per CDR3 protein. The sample carries 400,000 to 600,000 distinct CDR3 sequences, about two fifths recorded once. The specimen comprised cultured PBMCs, sampled from culture after CMV antigen stimulation. The receptors were gathered from a human donor in good health (CMV status not recorded). Some clones in this sample may be carry-over from other donors' samples.

CDR3 DNA sequence: TGTGCCAGCAGTGAAGGGGGCAGGAGCTATGGCTACACCTTC. This encodes CASSEGGRSYGYTF. The chain recombines TRBV6-1 with TRBJ1-2; D possibly corresponds to TRBD1 (5 bases). The CDR3 length is 14 residues. With 1 base removed from V and 4 bases from J, the gap between germline ends came to 10 bases. The germline CDR1 and CDR2 sequences are MNHNS and SASEGT.

The chain is built from TRBV7-2 and TRBJ2-7, with 7 positions matching TRBD2. In germline, CDR1 is SGHTA, CDR2 FQGNSA. The length of the CDR3 is 17 residues. V lost 4 bases and J lost 6; bases outside the gene matches: 18. For the CDR3, the DNA is TGTGCCAGCAGCTCCCCCGGGTGGGGCGGGAGCTTTTTCGAGCAGTACTTC. It codes for CASSSPGWGGSFFEQYF.

V usage is TRBV7-4 and J usage is TRBJ2-7; TRBD2 matches 7 bases. V was pared by 3 bases and J by 5 bases, with 10 bases of the junction left unmatched. CDR3 length: 15 amino acids. Germline V gene lookup returns CDR1 SGHVT and CDR2 SQSDAQ. The CDR3 DNA reads TGTGCCAGCAGCTTCGTGGCTTGGCGGGAGAACGAGCAGTACTTC. It is translated as CASSFVAWRENEQYF.

This clonotype was detected many times. The chain has TRBV7-2 and TRBJ2-5; tentatively, D is TRBD2 (6 bases). The CDR3 loop spans 14 amino acids. From germline, CDR1 is SGHTA and CDR2 FQGNSA. Trimming shortened V by 5 bases and J by 5 bases, and 15 bases separated the two germline ends. In DNA, the CDR3 is TGTGCCAGCAGCCGTGCGAGCGGGTTGGAGACCCAGTACTTC. The encoded protein is CASSRASGLETQYF.

Remarks on this clonotype: With a much larger clone just one base away, this may be a read error. V and J are TRBV27 and TRBJ1-1; D gene ambiguous. Trimming took 4 bases from V and 0 from J, leaving 3 bases between them. Germline CDR1 reads MNHEY; CDR2 reads SMNVEV (reference sequence). The CDR3 runs to 12 residues. CDR3 amino acids: CASSWVNTEAFF. CDR3 nucleotides: TGTGCCAGCAGTTGGGTGAACACTGAAGCTTTCTTT.

In this sample, this clonotype turned up a few times. The chain has TRBV5-4 and TRBJ2-5; the match to TRBD2 covers 8 bases. Germline assignment: CDR1 SGHNT and CDR2 YYREEE (reference sequence). This CDR3 region has 14 residues. With V trimmed by 5 bases and J by 1 base, 4 bases remained unmatched. CDR3 in amino acids: CASREGLVQETQYF. CDR3 bases: TGTGCCAGCAGAGAGGGACTAGTCCAAGAGACCCAGTACTTC.

The rearrangement links TRBV18 to TRBJ2-5; D is possibly TRBD1 or TRBD2 (5 bases each). The CDR3 consists of 14 residues. Germline V gene lookup returns CDR1 KGHSH and CDR2 LQKENI. V shed 3 bases and J shed 5 bases, with 13 bases lying between them. The CDR3 region has the DNA TGTGCCAGCTCACCGGGGTCGGGGCAGGAGACCCAGTACTTC. Its translation is CASSPGSGQETQYF.

Only a few counts were recorded for this clonotype. The chain links TRBV7-9 to TRBJ1-2; D not certain. The germline V gene has CDR1 SEHNR and CDR2 FQNEAQ (reference sequence). V lost 5 bases and J 7 bases, leaving 20 bases between the germline ends. The CDR3 loop spans 15 amino acids. This CDR3 is CASSRDSVGQSGYTF. CDR3 nucleotides: TGTGCCAGCAGCCGAGATTCCGTCGGGCAGAGTGGCTACACCTTC. Supplemented by reference TRBV7-9 and TRBJ1-2, the full variable domain reads DTGVSQNPRHKITKRGQNVTFRCDPISEHNRLYWYRQTLGQGPEFLTYFQNEAQLEKSRLLSDRFSAERPKGSFSTLEIQRTEQGDSAMYLCASSRDSVGQSGYTFGSGTRLTVV.

This clonotype came up a few times. The rearrangement joins TRBV14 to TRBJ1-2; TRBD1 might be the D (5 bases). From germline, CDR1 is SGHDN and CDR2 FVKESK. The V and J ends lost 4 bases and 4 bases respectively, with 13 bases between them. The CDR3 covers 14 residues. The CDR3 sequence: CASSPSAGIYGYTF. CDR3 in DNA: TGTGCCAGCAGCCCTTCAGCAGGGATCTATGGCTACACCTTC.

CDR3 in amino acids: CSADFRLAETQYF. DNA for the CDR3: TGCAGTGCGGACTTCCGACTAGCCGAGACCCAGTACTTC. The gene calls are TRBV20-1 and TRBJ2-5, with 7 bases identical to TRBD2. J lost 5 bases, V lost 6 bases, and 9 bases had no gene match. The CDR3 runs 13 residues. Germline values: CDR1 DFQATT, CDR2 SNEGSKA (reference sequence).

The rearrangement uses TRBV10-3 and TRBJ2-3, with a weak D call TRBD1 (6 bases). Germline values: CDR1 ENHRY, CDR2 SYGVKD. Deletions cut 5 bases from V and 1 base from J, with 10 bases between. The CDR3 consists of 14 residues. The CDR3 DNA is TGTGCCATCAGTCGGGCAGGGGGCACAGATACGCAGTATTTT. The encoded protein is CAISRAGGTDTQYF.

This chain connects TRBV6-2 or TRBV6-3 to TRBJ2-7; weak D call: TRBD2 (6 bases). Trimming removed 2 bases from V and 6 bases from J, with 11 bases in between. CDR3 length equals 13 residues. CDR1 is MNHEY and CDR2 is SVGEGT in the germline V gene. CDR3 sequence: CASSYAGGREQYF. In nucleotides, the CDR3 is TGTGCCAGCAGTTACGCCGGGGGTCGCGAGCAGTACTTC.

This clonotype was recorded a few times. The V and J genes are TRBV11-2 and TRBJ1-5; no firm D call. The V gene lost 1 base and the J gene lost 5 bases, with 9 bases spanning the gap. This CDR3 contains 14 residues. Per the germline V gene, CDR1 is SGHAT and CDR2 is FQNNGV. CDR3 loop: CASSLGSGDQPQHF. CDR3 nucleotides: TGTGCCAGCAGCTTAGGCTCAGGAGATCAGCCCCAGCATTTT.

The CDR3 nucleotides read TGTGCCAGTAGTATAGTACTGGTGACTAGCGGGGGCCCCTCCTACGAGCAGTACTTC. Encoded protein: CASSIVLVTSGGPSYEQYF. The J gene is TRBJ2-7, the V gene TRBV19, with 12 positions matching TRBD2. CDR1 and CDR2 (germline): LNHDA, SQIVND (reference sequence). V shed 1 base, J shed 0 bases, and the junction held 10 bases outside the gene matches. The length of the CDR3 is 19 residues.

The CDR3 coding sequence is TGTGCCAGCAGCTTATTCCCGGGGGGGATTTCCTACAATGAGCAGTTCTTC. This encodes CASSLFPGGISYNEQFF. The chain carries TRBV7-2 and TRBJ2-1; the match to TRBD2 covers 8 bases. This CDR3 is built from 17 residues. Germline V lookup: CDR1 SGHTA, CDR2 FQGNSA. V shed 2 bases and J 1 base; nucleotides not matched to a gene: 7.

This clonotype turned up a few times. V gene TRBV7-6 combines with J gene TRBJ2-5; TRBD1 agrees at 7 bases. V was pared by 0 bases and J by 5 bases, with 6 bases of the junction left unmatched. This CDR3 has 15 residues. CDR1 SGHVS and CDR2 FNYEAQ come from the germline V gene. Here the CDR3 reads CASSLAVLGGETQYF. CDR3 in DNA: TGTGCCAGCAGCTTAGCCGTTTTAGGGGGCGAGACCCAGTACTTC.

CDR3 loop: CASGGTFGQTKVGETQYF. In DNA, the CDR3 is TGTGCCAGCGGAGGGACCTTCGGACAAACGAAGGTTGGAGAGACCCAGTACTTC. The V gene is TRBV7-9, the J gene TRBJ2-5, with a weak D call TRBD2 (6 bases). With 8 bases removed from V and 4 bases from J, the gap between germline ends came to 29 bases. The CDR3 runs to 18 residues. In germline, CDR1 is SEHNR, CDR2 FQNEAQ (reference sequence).

This clonotype was counted only a few times. The CDR3 region is CASSFVGKSGYTF. Here the CDR3 DNA reads TGTGCCAGCAGTTTTGTCGGGAAGAGTGGCTACACCTTC. The chain employs TRBV12-3 or TRBV12-4 and TRBJ1-2; D unclear. The V end lost 3 bases, the J end lost 7 bases, and 12 bases lay between the germline ends. The CDR3 runs to 13 residues.

This clonotype was seen only a few times. This chain uses TRBV7-2 with TRBJ2-1; D uncertain. Per the germline V gene, CDR1 is SGHTA and CDR2 is FQGNSA. The CDR3 is 15 residues long. The ends were cut back, 0 bases at V and 3 bases at J, with 9 bases in the middle. Here the CDR3 reads CASSLATGNYNEQFF. The CDR3 DNA is TGTGCCAGCAGCTTAGCGACTGGGAACTACAATGAGCAGTTCTTC.

This sequence joins TRBV29-1 and TRBJ2-7, with 9 bases that match TRBD1. V shed 3 bases and J 0 bases; nucleotides not matched to a gene: 3. The germline gives CDR1 SQVTM, CDR2 ANQGSEA. The CDR3 covers 14 residues. The CDR3, as DNA: TGCAGCGTTGACCGGGACAGGGCCTCCTACGAGCAGTACTTC. Its protein is CSVDRDRASYEQYF.

The chain has TRBV12-3 or TRBV12-4 and TRBJ2-7, with D unclear. The ends were cut back, 7 bases at V and 6 bases at J, with 13 bases in the middle. The CDR3 spans 12 residues. The chain's CDR3 is CASTYGTREQYF. The CDR3 DNA reads TGTGCCAGCACCTACGGAACTCGCGAGCAGTACTTC.